This T cell receptor (beta chain) was sequenced for a study of T cell repertoires in cytomegalovirus infection. Study-level information: CMV epitopes used comprised recently identified HLA-C-restricted ones and well-studied HLA-B-restricted ones. Study results and limitations: HLA-C-restricted CMV-specific TCR beta clonotypes were dominant in the ex vivo response. People with CMV and the relevant HLA were identified by cumulative public TCR beta family frequency.

Details on this clonotype: Antigen specificity is unknown. Just one base apart from a much larger clone, this may be a read error. This CDR3 fails to terminate in the conserved phenylalanine or tryptophan, so it likely reflects a read error.

In TCRdb, the reads were re-called with MiXCR into one record per CDR3 protein. The sample records roughly 920,000 distinct CDR3 sequences, roughly 30% being singletons. Germline V gene data show CDR1 as SGHTA and CDR2 as FQGNSA. Trimming cost V 7 bases and J 8 bases; bases outside gene matches: 9. This CDR3 is 15 amino acids long. This sequence was found in a human donor in good health (CMV status not recorded). Some clones in this sample may be carry-over from other donors' samples. This chain uses TRBV7-2 with TRBJ1-6; 9 bases match TRBD1. The sample in question was cultured CD8+ T cells from PBMCs, obtained from culture after CMV antigen stimulation. The CDR3 DNA is TGTGCCAGCACCGAACGGGACAGGGTTGATTCACCCCTCCACTTA. This sequence encodes CASTERDRVDSPLHL.